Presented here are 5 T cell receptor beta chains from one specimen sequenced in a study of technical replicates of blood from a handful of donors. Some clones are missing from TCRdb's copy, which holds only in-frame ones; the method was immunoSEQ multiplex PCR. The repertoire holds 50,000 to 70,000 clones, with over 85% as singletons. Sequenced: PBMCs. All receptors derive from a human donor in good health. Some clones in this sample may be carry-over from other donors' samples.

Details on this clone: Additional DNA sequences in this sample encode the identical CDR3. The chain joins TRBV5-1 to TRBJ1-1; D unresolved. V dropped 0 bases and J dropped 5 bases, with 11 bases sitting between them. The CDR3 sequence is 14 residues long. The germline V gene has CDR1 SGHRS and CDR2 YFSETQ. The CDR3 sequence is CASSLAGGGTEAFF. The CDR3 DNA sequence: TGCGCCAGCAGCTTGGCAGGTGGAGGTACTGAAGCTTTCTTT.

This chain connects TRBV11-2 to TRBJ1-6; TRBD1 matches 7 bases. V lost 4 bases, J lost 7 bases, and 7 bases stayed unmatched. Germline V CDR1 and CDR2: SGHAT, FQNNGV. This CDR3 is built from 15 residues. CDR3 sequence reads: CASSSLTGKNSPLHF. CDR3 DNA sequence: TGTGCCAGCAGCTCCTTGACAGGGAAGAATTCACCCCTCCACTTT.

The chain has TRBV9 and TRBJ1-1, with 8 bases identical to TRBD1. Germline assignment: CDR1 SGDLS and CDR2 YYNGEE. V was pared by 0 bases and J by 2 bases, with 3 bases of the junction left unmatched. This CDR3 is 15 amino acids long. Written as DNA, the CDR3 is TGTGCCAGCAGCGTAGCCGACAGGGGAAACACTGAAGCTTTCTTT. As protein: CASSVADRGNTEAFF.

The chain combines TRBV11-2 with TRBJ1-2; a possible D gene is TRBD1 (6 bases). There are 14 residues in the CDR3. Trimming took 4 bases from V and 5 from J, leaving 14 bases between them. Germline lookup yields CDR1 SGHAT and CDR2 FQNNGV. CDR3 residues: CASSSTRGTYGYTF. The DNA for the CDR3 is TGTGCCAGCAGCTCGACCAGGGGTACATATGGCTACACCTTC.

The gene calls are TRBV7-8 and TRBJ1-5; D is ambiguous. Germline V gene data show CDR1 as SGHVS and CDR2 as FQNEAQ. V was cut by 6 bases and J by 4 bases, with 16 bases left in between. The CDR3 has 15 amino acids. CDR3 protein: CASSRGGGGNQPQHF. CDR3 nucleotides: TGTGCCAGCAGTCGAGGTGGCGGAGGGAATCAGCCCCAGCATTTT.